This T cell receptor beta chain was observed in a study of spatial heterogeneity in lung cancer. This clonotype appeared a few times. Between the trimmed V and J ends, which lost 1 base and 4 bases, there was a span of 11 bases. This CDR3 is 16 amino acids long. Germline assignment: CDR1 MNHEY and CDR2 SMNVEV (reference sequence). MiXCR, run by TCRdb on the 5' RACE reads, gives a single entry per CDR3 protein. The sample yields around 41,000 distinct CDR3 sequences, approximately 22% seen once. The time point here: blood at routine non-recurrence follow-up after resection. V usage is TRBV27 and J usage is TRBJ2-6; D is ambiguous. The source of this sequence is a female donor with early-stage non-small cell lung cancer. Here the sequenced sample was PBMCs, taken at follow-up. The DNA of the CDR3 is TGTGCCAGCAGTTTATACTCGCTGGAGGGGGCCAACGTCCTGACTTTC. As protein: CASSLYSLEGANVLTF.